This T cell receptor (beta chain) was identified in a study of blood T cell repertoires in COVID-19. Looking at the study overall: The United States, Italy and Spain supplied acute and convalescent COVID-19 samples.

Living in 24 US areas, the participants were between roughly 18 and 89 years of age. The V gene's germline CDR1 is SGHTA and CDR2 FQGNSA. The CDR3 length is 13 residues. V lost 5 bases and J lost 5, with 12 bases in between. The protocol was immunoSEQ multiplex PCR, while the TCRdb copy is restricted to in-frame clones and leaves out a portion. The sample contains about 250,000 clones, roughly 85% of which appear only once. The sample comprised PBMCs or T cells enriched from blood (not recorded which). This receptor was identified in a woman between 50 and 59 years old with acute COVID-19. The chain recombines TRBV7-2 with TRBJ2-5; D gene ambiguous. CDR3 amino acids: CASSQYRSETQYF. CDR3 nucleotides: TGTGCCAGCAGCCAATACCGGTCGGAGACCCAGTACTTC.